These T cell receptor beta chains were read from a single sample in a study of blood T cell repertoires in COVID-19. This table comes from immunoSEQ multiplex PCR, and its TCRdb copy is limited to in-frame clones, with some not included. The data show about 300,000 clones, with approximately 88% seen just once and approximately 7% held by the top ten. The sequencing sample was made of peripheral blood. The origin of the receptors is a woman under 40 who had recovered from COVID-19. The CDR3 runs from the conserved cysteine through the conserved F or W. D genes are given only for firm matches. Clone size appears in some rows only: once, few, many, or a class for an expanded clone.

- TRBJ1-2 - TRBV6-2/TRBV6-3 CASSSTGTYGYTF TGTGCCAGCAGTTCCACAGGGACCTATGGCTACACCTTC
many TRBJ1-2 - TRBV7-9 CASSPGAGLGYTF TGTGCCAGCAGCCCTGGCGCAGGGTTGGGCTACACCTTC
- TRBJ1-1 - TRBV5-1 CASSSSFTVAGTEAFF TGCGCCAGCAGCTCCTCCTTTACAGTGGCGGGGACTGAAGCTTTCTTT
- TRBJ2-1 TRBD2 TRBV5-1 CASSLRGLAGHEQFF TGCGCCAGCAGCCTGAGGGGACTAGCGGGTCATGAGCAGTTCTTC
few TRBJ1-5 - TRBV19 CASNSEDQPQHF TGTGCCAGTAACTCCGAGGATCAGCCCCAGCATTTT
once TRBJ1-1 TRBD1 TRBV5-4 CASSLQDRFDTEAFF TGTGCCAGCAGCTTACAGGACAGGTTCGACACTGAAGCTTTCTTT
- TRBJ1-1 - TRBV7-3 CASSLTGVTEAFF TGTGCCAGCAGCTTAACAGGGGTCACTGAAGCTTTCTTT
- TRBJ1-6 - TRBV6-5 CASSYSPGINSPLHF TGTGCCAGCAGTTACAGTCCAGGGATCAATTCACCCCTCCACTTT
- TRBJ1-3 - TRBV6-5 CASRPGATGNTIYF TGTGCCAGCAGACCTGGGGCGACTGGAAACACCATATATTTT
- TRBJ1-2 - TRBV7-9 CASSKADSLNYGYTF TGTGCCAGCAGCAAGGCGGACAGCCTTAACTATGGCTACACCTTC
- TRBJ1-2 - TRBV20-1 CSPGANYGYTF TGCAGTCCCGGGGCTAACTATGGCTACACCTTC
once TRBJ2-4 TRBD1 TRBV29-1 CSVRRTGPSKKNIQYF TGCAGCGTCCGAAGGACAGGGCCCTCCAAAAAAAACATTCAGTACTTC
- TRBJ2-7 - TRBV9 CASSVLGGAVYEQYF TGTGCCAGCAGCGTACTAGGGGGGGCCGTTTACGAGCAGTACTTC
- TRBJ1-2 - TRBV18 CASSPLGRVANNYGYTF TGTGCCAGCTCACCACTCGGCAGGGTTGCCAATAACTATGGCTACACCTTC
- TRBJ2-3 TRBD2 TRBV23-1 CASSQSPLAGGQDRTDTQYF TGCGCCAGCAGTCAATCCCCACTAGCGGGGGGCCAAGATCGCACAGATACGCAGTATTTT
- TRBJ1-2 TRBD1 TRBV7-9 CASSRDRDNYGYTF TGTGCCAGCAGCCGGGACAGGGACAACTATGGCTACACCTTC
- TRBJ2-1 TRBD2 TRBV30 CAWCVSGGGSEQFF TGTGCCTGGTGTGTGAGCGGGGGGGGGTCCGAGCAGTTCTTC
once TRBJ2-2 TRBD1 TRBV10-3 CAIPGQQNTGELFF TGTGCCATCCCGGGACAGCAAAACACCGGGGAGCTGTTTTTT
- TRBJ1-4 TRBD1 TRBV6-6 CASSDRGSEKLFF TGTGCCAGCAGTGACAGGGGGAGTGAAAAACTGTTTTTT
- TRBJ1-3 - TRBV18 CASSPGQTRNTIYF TGTGCCAGCTCACCGGGACAAACAAGAAACACCATATATTTT
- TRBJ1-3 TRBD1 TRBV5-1 CASSPAGGTGNTIYF TGCGCCAGCAGCCCGGCAGGGGGCACTGGAAACACCATATATTTT
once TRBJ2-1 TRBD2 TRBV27 CASSSGLASSYNEQFF TGTGCCAGCAGTTCGGGACTAGCGAGCTCCTACAATGAGCAGTTCTTC
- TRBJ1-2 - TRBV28 CASRAAGFNYGYTF TGTGCCAGCAGGGCGGCGGGATTCAACTATGGCTACACCTTC
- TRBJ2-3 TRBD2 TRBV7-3 CASSLIGGLPDTQYF TGTGCCAGCAGCTTGATCGGGGGGTTACCAGATACGCAGTATTTT
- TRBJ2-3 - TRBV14 CASSRKSAASTDTQYF TGTGCCAGCAGCCGAAAATCAGCGGCCTCTACAGATACGCAGTATTTT
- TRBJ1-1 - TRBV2 CASSVGPGTEAFF TGTGCCAGCAGTGTTGGCCCGGGGACTGAAGCTTTCTTT
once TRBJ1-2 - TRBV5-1 CASSSSGHSNYGYTF TGCGCCAGCAGCTCTTCGGGACATTCGAACTATGGCTACACCTTC
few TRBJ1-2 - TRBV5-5 CASSPVGREDEGYTF TGTGCCAGCAGCCCGGTGGGCAGGGAGGATGAGGGCTACACCTTC
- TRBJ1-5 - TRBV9 CASSVGYGREGEDQPQHF TGTGCCAGCAGCGTAGGTTATGGGAGGGAGGGTGAGGATCAGCCCCAGCATTTT
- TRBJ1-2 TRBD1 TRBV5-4 CASGTVTGGLSGYTF TGTGCCAGCGGAACCGTGACAGGGGGCTTGAGTGGCTACACCTTC
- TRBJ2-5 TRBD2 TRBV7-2 CASSRLAGGRETQYF TGTGCCAGCAGCCGTCTAGCGGGGGGGCGGGAGACCCAGTACTTC
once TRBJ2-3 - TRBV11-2 CASSFQGGEGDTQYF TGTGCCAGCAGCTTCCAGGGTGGTGAAGGTGATACGCAGTATTTT
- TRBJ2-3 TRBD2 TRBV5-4 CASRGSGISTDTQYF TGTGCCAGCAGGGGCAGCGGGATTAGCACAGATACGCAGTATTTT
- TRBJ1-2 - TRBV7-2 CASSLRAGIEYGYTF TGTGCCAGCAGCTTACGCGCAGGGATTGAATATGGCTACACCTTC
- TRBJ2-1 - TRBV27 CASSLRDYNEQFF TGTGCCAGCTCGCTCAGGGATTACAATGAGCAGTTCTTC
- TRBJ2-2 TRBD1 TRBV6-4 CASSDSRVIRTGSTGELFF TGTGCCAGCAGTGACTCTAGGGTAATCCGGACAGGGTCCACCGGGGAGCTGTTTTTT
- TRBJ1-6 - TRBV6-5 CASCGLLNSPLHF TGTGCCAGTTGCGGGCTGCTAAATTCACCCCTCCACTTT
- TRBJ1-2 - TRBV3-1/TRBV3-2 CASSQMRVSGYTF TGTGCCAGCAGCCAGATGAGGGTGTCCGGCTACACCTTC
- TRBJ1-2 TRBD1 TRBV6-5 CASRRQGAGYGYTF TGTGCCAGCAGGAGACAGGGGGCAGGCTATGGCTACACCTTC
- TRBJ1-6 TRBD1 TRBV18 CASSPQGAVNSPLHF TGTGCCAGCTCACCACAGGGGGCGGTTAATTCACCCCTCCACTTT
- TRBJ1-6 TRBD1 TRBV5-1 CASSSKGARNSPLHF TGCGCCAGCAGCTCGAAGGGGGCTCGTAATTCACCCCTCCACTTT
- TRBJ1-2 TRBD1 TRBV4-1 CASSQDLQGAWGYTF TGCGCCAGCAGCCAAGATCTGCAGGGGGCTTGGGGCTACACCTTC
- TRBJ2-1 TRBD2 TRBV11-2 CASSWTSGAYYNEQFF TGTGCCAGCAGCTGGACTAGCGGGGCCTACTACAATGAGCAGTTCTTC
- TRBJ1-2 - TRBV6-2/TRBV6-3 CASSYAIRSDYGYTF TGTGCCAGCAGTTACGCTATCAGGTCGGACTATGGCTACACCTTC
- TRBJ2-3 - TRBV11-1 CASSFSATDTQYF TGTGCCAGCAGCTTCAGCGCAACAGATACGCAGTATTTT
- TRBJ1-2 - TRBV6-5 CATLPKGFGGYTF TGTGCCACCCTCCCTAAGGGGTTCGGTGGCTACACCTTC
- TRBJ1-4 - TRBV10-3 CAISRAGTSDEKLFF TGTGCCATCAGTCGGGCCGGGACATCGGATGAAAAACTGTTTTTT
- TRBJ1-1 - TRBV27 CASSTPGPPTEAFF TGTGCCAGCAGTACCCCAGGGCCCCCCACTGAAGCTTTCTTT